Listed here are 7 T cell receptor beta chains from one sample, sequenced in a study of T cell responses to AZD1222 COVID-19 vaccine. TCRdb's copy holds only in-frame clones and misses some; the assay was immunoSEQ multiplex PCR. The sample contains about 100,000 clones, approximately 89% of which appear only once. The specimen was peripheral blood, collected 28 days after the second AZD1222 dose. The receptors derive from an adult who received the AZD1222 COVID-19 vaccine.

The chain carries TRBV7-9 and TRBJ2-3, with 10 bases lining up with TRBD2. This CDR3 spans 18 amino acids. The trim removed 5 bases at V and 3 bases at J, leaving 14 bases unmatched. Germline loops: CDR1 SEHNR, CDR2 FQNEAQ (reference sequence). As DNA, the CDR3 is TGTGCCAGCAGCCAAGGCCAAATTAGCGGGAGGCTGACAGATACGCAGTATTTT. This encodes CASSQGQISGRLTDTQYF.

This chain connects TRBV6-2 or TRBV6-3 to TRBJ2-7, with D maybe TRBD2 (6 bases). CDR1 is MNHEY, CDR2 SVGEGT, per germline. CDR3 size: 11 residues. Trimming left V 6 bases short and J 7 bases short, with 10 bases between. This chain's CDR3 is CASSPGGEQYF. In DNA, the CDR3 is TGTGCCAGCAGCCCCGGGGGAGAGCAGTACTTC.

The J gene is TRBJ2-1, the V gene TRBV19; no reliable D call. The V gene lost 5 bases and the J gene lost 0 bases, with 5 bases spanning the gap. CDR3 length equals 13 residues. Germline CDR1 reads LNHDA; CDR2 reads SQIVND (reference sequence). CDR3 in DNA: TGTGCCAGTAGTCTTAGCTCCTACAATGAGCAGTTCTTC. This codes for CASSLSSYNEQFF.

The CDR3 loop reads CATSRGQETQYF. CDR3 bases: TGTGCCACCAGCAGGGGACAAGAGACCCAGTACTTC. V and J are TRBV15 and TRBJ2-5; no definite D call. The CDR3 spans 12 residues. Between the trimmed V and J ends, which lost 3 bases and 2 bases, there was a span of 4 bases. The germline V gene encodes CDR1 LNHNV and CDR2 YYDKDF (reference sequence).

V gene TRBV20-1 combines with J gene TRBJ2-7; D gene unclear. The germline V and J ends were trimmed by 6 bases and 5 bases, with 8 bases remaining between them. The CDR3 is made up of 10 amino acids. The V gene's germline CDR1 is DFQATT and CDR2 SNEGSKA (reference sequence). CDR3: CSARNHEQYF. The CDR3 DNA is TGCAGTGCCCGCAATCACGAGCAGTACTTC.

The genes are TRBV25-1 and TRBJ2-7, with TRBD2 identical over 9 bases. Trimming took 0 bases from V and 4 from J; bases not matched to a gene: 7. The CDR3 has 16 residues. Looked up from germline, CDR1 is MGHDK and CDR2 is SYGVNS. CDR3 protein: CASSEYKKREVYEQYF. The DNA of the CDR3 is TGTGCCAGCAGTGAATATAAAAAGCGGGAGGTTTACGAGCAGTACTTC.

The rearrangement uses TRBV6-4 and TRBJ2-2, with D uncertain. Looked up from germline, CDR1 is MRHNA and CDR2 is SNTAGT. The ends were cut back, 7 bases at V and 6 bases at J, with 15 bases in the middle. The CDR3 extends over 14 amino acids. Written as DNA, the CDR3 is TGTGCCAGCAAGAAGGAAACGTGGGCCGGGGAGCTGTTTTTT. Protein sequence: CASKKETWAGELFF.